Below are 30 T cell receptor beta chains sequenced from a single sample in a study of OX40 agonist ivuxolimab in advanced cancers. Clones were read by immunoSEQ multiplex PCR, and TCRdb kept only the in-frame ones, dropping some. The table lists some 20,000 clones, 84% of them singletons. The sample was CD4+ or CD8+ T cells sorted from blood, taken in a trial of the OX40 agonist ivuxolimab. The receptors originated from an adult with an advanced solid tumor such as melanoma, head and neck, liver or kidney cancer.

The J gene is TRBJ1-2, the V gene TRBV19, with 10 bases that match TRBD1. The V segment lost 4 bases and the J segment 2 bases; nucleotides outside the gene matches: 4. The CDR3 spans 15 residues. Germline lookup yields CDR1 LNHDA and CDR2 SQIVND (reference sequence). The CDR3 spells CASSRLGQGNYGYTF. In DNA form, the CDR3 reads TGTGCCAGTAGTAGATTGGGACAGGGGAACTATGGCTACACCTTC.

The chain combines TRBV30 with TRBJ2-2, with TRBD2 matching 15 bases. J was trimmed by 7 bases and V by 7 bases; bases with no gene match: 7. There are 15 residues in the CDR3. CDR1 GTSNPN and CDR2 SVGIG come from the germline V gene (reference sequence). The CDR3: CASRTSGRAHGELFF. In nucleotides, the CDR3 is TGTGCCTCCCGGACTAGCGGGAGGGCCCACGGGGAGCTGTTTTTT.

The genes are TRBV18 and TRBJ2-5; maybe TRBD2 (5 bases). CDR3 length equals 16 residues. Per germline, CDR1 KGHSH and CDR2 LQKENI. Between the trimmed V and J ends, which lost 3 bases and 4 bases, there was a span of 18 bases. The CDR3 DNA follows: TGTGCCAGCTCACCCGCACCTCGGCGGGTTGCAGAGACCCAGTACTTC. This gives the protein CASSPAPRRVAETQYF.

The rearrangement uses TRBV10-2 and TRBJ2-1; weak D call: TRBD2 (6 bases). CDR3 size: 13 residues. Per the germline V gene, CDR1 is WSHSY and CDR2 is SAAADI. With 7 bases removed from V and 5 bases from J, the gap between germline ends came to 12 bases. CDR3 residues: CASTGGRHNEQFF. CDR3 DNA sequence: TGCGCCAGCACTGGGGGGAGGCACAATGAGCAGTTCTTC.

The V and J genes are TRBV6-1 and TRBJ1-4; no firm D call. Deletions cut 3 bases from V and 7 bases from J, with 12 bases between. This CDR3 region has 14 residues. Looked up from germline, CDR1 is MNHNS and CDR2 is SASEGT. The CDR3, as DNA: TGTGCCAGCAGTGACCCGGCAGGAGGTGAAAAACTGTTTTTT. This codes for CASSDPAGGEKLFF.

This clone showed up just a few times. The genes are TRBV19 and TRBJ1-5; 9 bases map to TRBD1. The CDR3 runs to 15 residues. CDR1 is LNHDA, CDR2 SQIVND, per germline (reference sequence). V shed 5 bases and J 6 bases; nucleotides not matched to a gene: 8. CDR3 DNA sequence: TGTGCCAGTAGTCGAACAGGGGGCGGAGGTCAGCCCCAGCATTTT. Its protein is CASSRTGGGGQPQHF. The full variable domain, with the rest looked up from reference TRBV19 and TRBJ1-5, is DGGITQSPKYLFRKEGQNVTLSCEQNLNHDAMYWYRQDPGQGLRLIYYSQIVNDFQKGDIAEGYSVSREKKESFPLTVTSAQKNPTAFYLCASSRTGGGGQPQHFGDGTRLSIL.

This clone has only a few counts. V and J are TRBV5-4 and TRBJ2-2, with TRBD2 matching over 7 bases. In germline, CDR1 is SGHNT, CDR2 YYREEE (reference sequence). CDR3 length: 16 amino acids. J was trimmed by 4 bases and V by 3 bases; bases with no gene match: 9. CDR3 in DNA: TGTGCCAGCAGCTCGAATACGGGAGGATTCACCGGGGAGCTGTTTTTT. Encoded protein: CASSSNTGGFTGELFF. Looking up the rest from reference TRBV5-4 and TRBJ2-2 gives the full variable domain: ETGVTQSPTHLIKTRGQQVTLRCSSQSGHNTVSWYQQALGQGPQFIFQYYREEENGRGNFPPRFSGLQFPNYSSELNVNALELDDSALYLCASSSNTGGFTGELFFGEGSRLTVL.

This clone was seen a handful of times. V and J are TRBV5-1 and TRBJ1-1; D is perhaps TRBD1 (5 bases). The CDR3 extends over 15 amino acids. V lost 2 bases to trimming and J lost 2 bases, with 13 bases between them. Germline values: CDR1 SGHRS, CDR2 YFSETQ. Here the CDR3 DNA reads TGCGCCAGCAGCTTCAGGGTGGATATAAACACTGAAGCTTTCTTT. Protein product: CASSFRVDINTEAFF.

The count of this clone is one. The chain recombines TRBV29-1 with TRBJ2-5, with D possibly matching TRBD1 (5 bases). V was cut by 4 bases and J by 4 bases, with 10 bases left in between. CDR1 and CDR2 from the germline V gene are SQVTM and ANQGSEA. The length of the CDR3 is 12 residues. The CDR3 DNA reads as TGCAGCGTTGCAGGGTTAGGAGAGACCCAGTACTTC. Amino acid sequence: CSVAGLGETQYF.

V gene TRBV5-1 combines with J gene TRBJ1-1; D perhaps matches TRBD1 (6 bases). Trimming took off 3 bases at V and 7 bases at J, with 10 bases between the two ends. The CDR3 length is 12 residues. CDR1 is SGHRS, CDR2 YFSETQ, per germline. CDR3 loop: CASSSQGNEAFF. The CDR3 DNA sequence: TGCGCCAGCAGCTCTCAGGGGAATGAAGCTTTCTTT.

This clone was seen a few times. The rearrangement uses TRBV30 and TRBJ2-1; 8 positions agree with TRBD2. This CDR3 has 13 residues. V trimming: 5 bases; J trimming: 2 bases; junction bases outside the gene matches: 2. Germline loops: CDR1 GTSNPN, CDR2 SVGIG (reference sequence). The CDR3 region has the DNA TGTGCCTGGGCTAGCGGGCCCTACAATGAGCAGTTCTTC. It is translated as CAWASGPYNEQFF.

This chain connects TRBV28 to TRBJ2-1; D is unresolved. The CDR3 covers 16 residues. V gave up 6 bases and J gave up 0 bases, with 15 bases separating them. CDR1 is MDHEN and CDR2 is SYDVKM in the germline V gene. The CDR3: CASSLDSSSSYNEQFF. The CDR3 nucleotides read TGTGCCAGCAGCCTCGACTCCTCAAGCTCCTACAATGAGCAGTTCTTC. Variable domain in full (rest from reference TRBV28 and TRBJ2-1): DVKVTQSSRYLVKRTGEKVFLECVQDMDHENMFWYRQDPGLGLRLIYFSYDVKMKEKGDIPEGYSVSREKKERFSLILESASTNQTSMYLCASSLDSSSSYNEQFFGPGTRLTVL.

CDR3 sequence reads: CAWSPQRGRGTEAFF. CDR3 coding DNA: TGTGCCTGGAGCCCTCAGAGGGGCCGGGGGACTGAAGCTTTCTTT. The chain links TRBV30 to TRBJ1-1; D perhaps matches TRBD1 (5 bases). Looked up from germline, CDR1 is GTSNPN and CDR2 is SVGIG (reference sequence). This CDR3 has 15 amino acids. Trimming removed 3 bases at V and 5 bases at J, with 19 bases between.

The chain employs TRBV11-2 and TRBJ2-2; no definite D call. The germline V and J ends were trimmed by 4 bases and 0 bases, with 9 bases remaining between them. The CDR3 is made up of 15 amino acids. Germline lookup yields CDR1 SGHAT and CDR2 FQNNGV. The CDR3: CASSSTMPNTGELFF. The CDR3 DNA reads as TGTGCCAGCAGCTCGACAATGCCGAACACCGGGGAGCTGTTTTTT.

CDR3 DNA: TGCAGCGTAAGAAGGGGTCTACAAGAGACCCAGTACTTC. Translating gives CSVRRGLQETQYF. This chain uses TRBV29-1 with TRBJ2-5; possibly TRBD1 for D (5 bases). The germline V gene encodes CDR1 SQVTM and CDR2 ANQGSEA. V was trimmed by 6 bases and J by 2 bases, leaving 13 bases between them. The CDR3 has 13 residues.

The chain carries TRBV6-5 and TRBJ2-1; 8 bases are a match to TRBD2. Germline V gene lookup returns CDR1 MNHEY and CDR2 SVGAGI. The CDR3 length is 13 residues. Trimming at V came to 8 bases and at J to 3 bases, leaving 3 bases not matched to a gene. CDR3 region: CASGGGLYNEQFF. The CDR3 bases are TGTGCCAGCGGCGGGGGGCTCTACAATGAGCAGTTCTTC.

This chain uses TRBV7-3 with TRBJ1-3, with D possibly matching TRBD1 (6 bases). V shed 5 bases and J shed 2 bases, with 16 bases lying between them. The CDR3 consists of 16 residues. Germline V gene sequence: CDR1 SGHTA, CDR2 FQGTGA. DNA for the CDR3: TGTGCCAGCAGCCCAGGCGGGGGGGGCCCTGGAAACACCATATATTTT. Protein sequence: CASSPGGGGPGNTIYF.

V is TRBV11-2 and J is TRBJ1-1; maybe TRBD1 (5 bases). CDR1 is SGHAT, CDR2 FQNNGV, per germline. This CDR3 region has 16 residues. With 5 bases removed from V and 1 base from J, the gap between germline ends came to 17 bases. CDR3 amino acids: CASSPERGIKNTEAFF. In nucleotides, the CDR3 is TGTGCCAGCAGCCCGGAAAGGGGTATAAAGAACACTGAAGCTTTCTTT.

This chain links TRBV7-2 with TRBJ2-1, with TRBD2 identical over 11 bases. Unmatched junction bases numbered 7, after V lost 6 bases and J lost 6 bases. CDR1 and CDR2 (germline): SGHTA, FQGNSA. CDR3 length: 15 residues. The CDR3 DNA reads TGTGCCAGCAGTTTCACTAGCGGGAGAACCAATGAGCAGTTCTTC. This translates into CASSFTSGRTNEQFF.

The V and J genes are TRBV7-1 and TRBJ1-5; 9 positions match TRBD1. Being an ORF, TRBV7-1 has a function that is uncertain. The V segment lost 5 bases and the J segment 4 bases; nucleotides outside the gene matches: 6. The CDR3 has 15 amino acids. This CDR3 is CASSTGQGQNQPQHF. CDR3 sequence (DNA): TGTGCCAGCAGCACGGGACAGGGACAAAATCAGCCCCAGCATTTT.

The chain is built from TRBV2 and TRBJ1-1, with 9 bases identical to TRBD1. The germline gives CDR1 SNHLY, CDR2 FYNNEI. V shed 4 bases and J 10 bases; nucleotides not matched to a gene: 10. This CDR3 is 14 amino acids long. The CDR3 protein is CASSGDRDIEGAFF. The CDR3 DNA is TGTGCCAGCAGTGGGGACAGGGATATTGAAGGAGCTTTCTTT.

V usage is TRBV6-1 and J usage is TRBJ2-6, with D unclear. Germline values: CDR1 MNHNS, CDR2 SASEGT. Trimming removed 8 bases from V and 0 bases from J, with 5 bases in between. The CDR3 sequence is 13 residues long. For the CDR3, the DNA is TGTGCCAGCCACAGCTCTGGGGCCAACGTCCTGACTTTC. It translates to CASHSSGANVLTF.

The chain is built from TRBV18 and TRBJ1-6; unclear D gene. Deletions cut 0 bases from V and 8 bases from J, with 11 bases between. The CDR3 has 15 amino acids. Germline CDR1 reads KGHSH; CDR2 reads LQKENI. Written as DNA, the CDR3 is TGTGCCAGCTCACCACCCCGGGCCGGGGATTCACCCCTCCACTTT. Amino acid sequence: CASSPPRAGDSPLHF. Full variable domain (remainder filled in from reference TRBV18 and TRBJ1-6): NAGVMQNPRHLVRRRGQEARLRCSPMKGHSHVYWYRQLPEEGLKFMVYLQKENIIDESGMPKERFSAEFPKEGPSILRIQQVVRGDSAAYFCASSPPRAGDSPLHFGNGTRLTVT.

J is TRBJ1-5 and V is TRBV11-1, with D hard to call. The CDR3 has 13 amino acids. Trimming cost V 3 bases and J 4 bases, with 7 bases left between them. Germline CDR1 is SGHAT and CDR2 is FQDESV (reference sequence). The CDR3 DNA reads as TGTGCCAGCAGCTTGACGGAGAATCAGCCCCAGCATTTT. The encoded protein is CASSLTENQPQHF. Combining the CDR3 with reference TRBV11-1 and TRBJ1-5 gives the whole variable domain EAEVAQSPRYKITEKSQAVAFWCDPISGHATLYWYRQILGQGPELLVQFQDESVVDDSQLPKDRFSAERLKGVDSTLKIQPAELGDSAMYLCASSLTENQPQHFGDGTRLSIL.

This sequence joins TRBV5-1 and TRBJ2-5, with 9 positions matching TRBD1. This CDR3 region has 16 residues. V was clipped by 1 base and J by 3 bases; unmatched bases: 7. The germline V gene has CDR1 SGHRS and CDR2 YFSETQ. CDR3 sequence (DNA): TGCGCCAGCAGCTTGCCGGGACAGGGAAAGGAAGAGACCCAGTACTTC. Encoded protein: CASSLPGQGKEETQYF.

This chain uses TRBV6-5 with TRBJ2-5; 7 bases fit TRBD1. Germline values: CDR1 MNHEY, CDR2 SVGAGI. J was trimmed by 5 bases and V by 8 bases; bases with no gene match: 11. The CDR3 has 14 amino acids. The CDR3 coding sequence is TGTGCCAGCCGCCAGACAGGGTATGCGGAGACCCAGTACTTC. Protein: CASRQTGYAETQYF.

V and J are TRBV28 and TRBJ1-1; D ambiguous. Germline V CDR1 and CDR2: MDHEN, SYDVKM. Trimming removed 7 bases from V and 7 bases from J, with 16 bases in between. This CDR3 is built from 13 residues. In DNA, the CDR3 is TGTGCCAGCACCCCTTGGCAGGCGTATGAAGCTTTCTTT. This codes for CASTPWQAYEAFF.

J is TRBJ2-5 and V is TRBV14; 7 bases are a match to TRBD2. The CDR3 runs to 14 residues. Germline CDR1 reads SGHDN; CDR2 reads FVKESK. Germline trimming cut 8 bases from V and 5 bases from J; bases unmatched to any gene: 11. The CDR3 nucleotides read TGTGCCAGCGGGAGGGCTCAAAGTTGGGAGACCCAGTACTTC. Amino acid sequence: CASGRAQSWETQYF.

V gene TRBV30 combines with J gene TRBJ1-5; 9 bases fit TRBD1. CDR1 is GTSNPN, CDR2 SVGIG, per germline (reference sequence). V lost 6 bases to trimming and J lost 1 base; unmatched junction nucleotides: 7. The CDR3 totals 15 residues. In DNA form, the CDR3 reads TGTGCCTGCACAGGGGGCGAGGGGAGCAATCAGCCCCAGCATTTT. This encodes CACTGGEGSNQPQHF. The variable domain in full, completed from reference TRBV30 and TRBJ1-5, reads SQTIHQWPATLVQPVGSPLSLECTVEGTSNPNLYWYRQAAGRGLQLLFYSVGIGQISSEVPQNLSASRPQDRQFILSSKKLLLSDSGFYLCACTGGEGSNQPQHFGDGTRLSIL.

The rearrangement joins TRBV7-2 to TRBJ1-5, with D uncertain. The germline gives CDR1 SGHTA, CDR2 FQGNSA. This CDR3 has 13 residues. With 1 base removed from V and 9 bases from J, the gap between germline ends came to 10 bases. CDR3 in amino acids: CASSLDWGRPQHF. CDR3 sequence (DNA): TGTGCCAGCAGCTTAGATTGGGGTCGGCCCCAGCATTTT.